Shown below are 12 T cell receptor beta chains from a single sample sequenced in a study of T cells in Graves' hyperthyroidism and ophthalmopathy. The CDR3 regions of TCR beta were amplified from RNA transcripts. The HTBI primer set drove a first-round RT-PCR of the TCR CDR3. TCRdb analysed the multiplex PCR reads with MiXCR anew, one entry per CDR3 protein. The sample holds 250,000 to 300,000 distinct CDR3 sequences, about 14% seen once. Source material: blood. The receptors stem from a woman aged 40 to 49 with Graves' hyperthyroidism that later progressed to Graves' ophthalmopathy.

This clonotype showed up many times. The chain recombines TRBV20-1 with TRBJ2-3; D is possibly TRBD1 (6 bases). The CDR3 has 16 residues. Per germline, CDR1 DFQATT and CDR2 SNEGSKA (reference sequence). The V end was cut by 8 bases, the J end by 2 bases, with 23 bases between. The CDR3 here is CSTQQGRLTTTDTQYF. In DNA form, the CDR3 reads TGCAGTACTCAACAGGGTCGGCTAACGACCACAGATACGCAGTATTTT.

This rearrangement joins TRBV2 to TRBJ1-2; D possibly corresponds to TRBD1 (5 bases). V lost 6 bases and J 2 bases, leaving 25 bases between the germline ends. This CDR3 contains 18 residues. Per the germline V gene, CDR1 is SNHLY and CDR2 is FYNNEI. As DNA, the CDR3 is TGTGCCAGCAGACCTCCGGGACGAGGAGTACGGTTCAACTATGGCTACACCTTC. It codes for CASRPPGRGVRFNYGYTF.

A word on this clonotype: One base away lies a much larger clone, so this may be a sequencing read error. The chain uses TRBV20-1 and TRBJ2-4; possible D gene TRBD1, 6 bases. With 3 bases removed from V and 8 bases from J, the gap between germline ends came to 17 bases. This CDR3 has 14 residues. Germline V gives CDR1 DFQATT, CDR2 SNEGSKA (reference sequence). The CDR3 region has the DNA TGCAGTGCTAGGGGAAACAGGGAGTGGGACATTCAGTACTTC. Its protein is CSARGNREWDIQYF.

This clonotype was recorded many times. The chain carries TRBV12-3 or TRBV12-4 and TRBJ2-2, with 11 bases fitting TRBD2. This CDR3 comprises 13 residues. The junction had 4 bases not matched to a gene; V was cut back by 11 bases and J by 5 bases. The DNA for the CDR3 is TGTGCCGACAGACTAGCGGGAACCGGGGAGCTGTTTTTT. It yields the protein CADRLAGTGELFF.

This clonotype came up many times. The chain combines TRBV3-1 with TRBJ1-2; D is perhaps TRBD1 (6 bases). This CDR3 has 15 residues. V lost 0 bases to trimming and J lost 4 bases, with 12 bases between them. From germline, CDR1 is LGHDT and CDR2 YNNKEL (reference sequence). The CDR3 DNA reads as TGTGCCAGCAGCCAAGAGTCAGGGGCTAGCTATGGCTACACCTTC. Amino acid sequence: CASSQESGASYGYTF.

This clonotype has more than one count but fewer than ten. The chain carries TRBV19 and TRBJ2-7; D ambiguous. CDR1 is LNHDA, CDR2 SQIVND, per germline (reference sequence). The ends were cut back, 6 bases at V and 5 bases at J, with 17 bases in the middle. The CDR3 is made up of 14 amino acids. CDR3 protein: CASSPISRSHEQYF. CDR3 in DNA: TGTGCCAGTAGCCCTATAAGCAGGTCCCACGAGCAGTACTTC.

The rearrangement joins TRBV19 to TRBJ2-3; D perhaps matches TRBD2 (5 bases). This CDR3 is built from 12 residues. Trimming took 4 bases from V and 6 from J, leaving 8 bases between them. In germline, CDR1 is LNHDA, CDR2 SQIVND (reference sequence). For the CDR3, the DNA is TGTGCCAGTAGTACCACGGGGGATACGCAGTATTTT. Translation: CASSTTGDTQYF.

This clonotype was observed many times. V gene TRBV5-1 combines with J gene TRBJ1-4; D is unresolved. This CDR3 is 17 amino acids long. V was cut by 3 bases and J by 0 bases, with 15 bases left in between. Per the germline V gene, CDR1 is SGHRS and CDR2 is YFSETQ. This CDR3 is CASSSGQWASTNEKLFF. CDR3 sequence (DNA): TGCGCCAGCAGCTCCGGCCAGTGGGCCTCAACTAATGAAAAACTGTTTTTT.

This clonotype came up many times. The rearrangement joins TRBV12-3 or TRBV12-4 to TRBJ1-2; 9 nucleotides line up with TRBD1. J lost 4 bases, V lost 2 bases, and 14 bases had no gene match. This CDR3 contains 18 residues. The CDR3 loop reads CASSLISRLGTGSYGYTF. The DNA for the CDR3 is TGTGCCAGCAGTTTAATTTCGAGGTTAGGGACAGGGAGCTATGGCTACACCTTC.

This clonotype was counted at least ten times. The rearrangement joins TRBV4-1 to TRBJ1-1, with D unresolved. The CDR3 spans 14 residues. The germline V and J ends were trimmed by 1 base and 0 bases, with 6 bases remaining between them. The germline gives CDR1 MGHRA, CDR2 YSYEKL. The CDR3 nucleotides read TGCGCCAGCAGCCAAGGTCCGATGAACACTGAAGCTTTCTTT. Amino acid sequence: CASSQGPMNTEAFF.

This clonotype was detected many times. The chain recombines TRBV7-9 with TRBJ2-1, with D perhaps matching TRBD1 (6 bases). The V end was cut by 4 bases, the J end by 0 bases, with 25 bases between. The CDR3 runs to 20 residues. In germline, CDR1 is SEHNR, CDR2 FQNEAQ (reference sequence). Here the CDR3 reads CASSSDRDKYHLSSYNEQFF. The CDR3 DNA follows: TGTGCCAGCAGCTCTGACCGGGACAAATACCATCTTAGCTCCTACAATGAGCAGTTCTTC.

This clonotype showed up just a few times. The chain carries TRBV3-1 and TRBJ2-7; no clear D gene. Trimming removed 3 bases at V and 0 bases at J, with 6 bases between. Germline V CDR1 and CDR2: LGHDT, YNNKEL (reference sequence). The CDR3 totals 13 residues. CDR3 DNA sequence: TGTGCCAGCAGCCAGCATAGCTCCTACGAGCAGTACTTC. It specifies CASSQHSSYEQYF.